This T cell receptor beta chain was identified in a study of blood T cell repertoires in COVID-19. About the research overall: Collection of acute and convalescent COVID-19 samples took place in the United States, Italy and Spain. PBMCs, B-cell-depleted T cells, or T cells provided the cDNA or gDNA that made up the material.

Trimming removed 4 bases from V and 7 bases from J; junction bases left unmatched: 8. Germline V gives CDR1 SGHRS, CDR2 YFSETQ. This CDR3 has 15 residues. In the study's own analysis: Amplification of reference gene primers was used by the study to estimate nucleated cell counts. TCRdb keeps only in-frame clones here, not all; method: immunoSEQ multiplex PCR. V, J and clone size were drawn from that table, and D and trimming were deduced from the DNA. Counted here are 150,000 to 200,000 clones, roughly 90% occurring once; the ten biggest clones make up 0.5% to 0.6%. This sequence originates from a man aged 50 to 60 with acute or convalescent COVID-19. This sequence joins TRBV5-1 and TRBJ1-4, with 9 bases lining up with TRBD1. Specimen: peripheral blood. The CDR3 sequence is CASSPGGQGGEKLFF. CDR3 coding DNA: TGCGCCAGCAGCCCCGGGGGACAGGGTGGTGAAAAACTGTTTTTT.